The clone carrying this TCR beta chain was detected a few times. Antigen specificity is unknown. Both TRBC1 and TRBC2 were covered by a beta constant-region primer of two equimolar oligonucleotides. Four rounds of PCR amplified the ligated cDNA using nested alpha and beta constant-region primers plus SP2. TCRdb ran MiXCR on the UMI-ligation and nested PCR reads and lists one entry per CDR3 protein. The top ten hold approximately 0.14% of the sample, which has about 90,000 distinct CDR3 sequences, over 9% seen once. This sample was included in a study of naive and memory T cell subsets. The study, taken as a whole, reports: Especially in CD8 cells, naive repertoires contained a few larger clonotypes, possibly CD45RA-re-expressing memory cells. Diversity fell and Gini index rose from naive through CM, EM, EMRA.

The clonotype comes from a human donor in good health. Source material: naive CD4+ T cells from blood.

CDR3: CASSTKGVGRTQPQHF. Written as DNA, the CDR3 is TGTGCCAGCAGCACAAAGGGGGTTGGAAGGACCCAGCCCCAGCATTTT. V and J are TRBV21-1 and TRBJ1-5; whether TRBD1, the table's D call, matches the DNA was not checked. TRBV21-1 is deemed a pseudogene. This CDR3 region has 16 residues.